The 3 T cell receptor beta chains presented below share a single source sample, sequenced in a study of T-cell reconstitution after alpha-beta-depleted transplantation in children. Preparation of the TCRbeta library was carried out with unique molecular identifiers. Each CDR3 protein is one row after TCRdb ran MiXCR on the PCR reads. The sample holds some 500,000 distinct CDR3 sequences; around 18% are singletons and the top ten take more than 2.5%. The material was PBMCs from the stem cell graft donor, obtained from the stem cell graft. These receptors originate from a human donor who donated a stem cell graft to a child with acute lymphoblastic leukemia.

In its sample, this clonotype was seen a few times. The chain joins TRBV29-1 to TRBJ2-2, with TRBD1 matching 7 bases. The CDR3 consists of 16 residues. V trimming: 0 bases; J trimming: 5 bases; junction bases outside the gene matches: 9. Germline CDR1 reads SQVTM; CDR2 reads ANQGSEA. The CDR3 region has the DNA TGCAGCGTTGAAGACCCGACAGGGACAAGTACCGGGGAGCTGTTTTTT. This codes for CSVEDPTGTSTGELFF.

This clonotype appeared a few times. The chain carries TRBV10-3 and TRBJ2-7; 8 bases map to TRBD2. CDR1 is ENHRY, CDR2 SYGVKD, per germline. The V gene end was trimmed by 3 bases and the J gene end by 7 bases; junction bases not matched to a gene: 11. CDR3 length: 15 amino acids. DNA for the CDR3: TGTGCCATCAGTGATATGGCTAGCGGGCCTGAAGAGCAGTACTTC. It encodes CAISDMASGPEEQYF.

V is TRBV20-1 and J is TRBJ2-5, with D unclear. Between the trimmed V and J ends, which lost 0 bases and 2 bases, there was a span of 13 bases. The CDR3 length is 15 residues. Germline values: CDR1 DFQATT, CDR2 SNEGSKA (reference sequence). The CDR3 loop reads CSARDVGRLQETQYF. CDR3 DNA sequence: TGCAGTGCTAGAGATGTCGGCAGACTTCAAGAGACCCAGTACTTC.